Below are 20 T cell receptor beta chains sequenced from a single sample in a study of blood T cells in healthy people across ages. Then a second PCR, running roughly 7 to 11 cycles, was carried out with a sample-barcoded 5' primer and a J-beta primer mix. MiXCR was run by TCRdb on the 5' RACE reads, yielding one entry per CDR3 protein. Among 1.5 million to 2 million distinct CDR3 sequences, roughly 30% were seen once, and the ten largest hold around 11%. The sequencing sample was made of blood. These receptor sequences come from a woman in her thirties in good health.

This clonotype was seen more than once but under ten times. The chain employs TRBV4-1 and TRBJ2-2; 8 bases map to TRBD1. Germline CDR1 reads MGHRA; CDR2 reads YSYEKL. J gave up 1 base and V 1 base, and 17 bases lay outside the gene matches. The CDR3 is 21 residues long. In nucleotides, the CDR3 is TGCGCCAGCAGCCAAGTTCGTCTGGGGCAGGGGGCGCGGTTGAACACCGGGGAGCTGTTTTTT. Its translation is CASSQVRLGQGARLNTGELFF.

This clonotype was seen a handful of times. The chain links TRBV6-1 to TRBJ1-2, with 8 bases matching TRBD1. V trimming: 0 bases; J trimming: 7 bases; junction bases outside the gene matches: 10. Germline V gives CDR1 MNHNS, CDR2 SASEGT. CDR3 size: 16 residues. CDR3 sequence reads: CASSEAGYAQGAGYTF. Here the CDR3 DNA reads TGTGCCAGCAGTGAAGCAGGGTACGCTCAGGGGGCTGGCTACACCTTC.

The CDR3 bases are TGCGCCAGCAGCTTAACAGGGTCGAGTCCCAATGAGCAGTTCTTC. It is translated as CASSLTGSSPNEQFF. V gene TRBV5-1 combines with J gene TRBJ2-1; weak D call: TRBD1 (6 bases). V lost 2 bases and J lost 6, with 15 bases in between. Germline V gene data show CDR1 as SGHRS and CDR2 as YFSETQ. This CDR3 has 15 amino acids.

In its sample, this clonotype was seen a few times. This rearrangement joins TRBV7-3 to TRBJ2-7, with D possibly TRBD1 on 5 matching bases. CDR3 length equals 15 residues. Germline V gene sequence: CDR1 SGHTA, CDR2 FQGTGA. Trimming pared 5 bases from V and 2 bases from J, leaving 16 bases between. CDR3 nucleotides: TGTGCCAGCAGCATCCATCCGGTGGGGCCCTACGAGCAGTACTTC. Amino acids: CASSIHPVGPYEQYF.

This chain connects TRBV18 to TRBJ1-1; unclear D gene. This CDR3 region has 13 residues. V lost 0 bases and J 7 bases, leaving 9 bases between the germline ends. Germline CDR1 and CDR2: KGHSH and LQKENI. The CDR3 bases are TGTGCCAGCTCACCACCAAAGAATAGTGAAGCTTTCTTT. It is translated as CASSPPKNSEAFF.

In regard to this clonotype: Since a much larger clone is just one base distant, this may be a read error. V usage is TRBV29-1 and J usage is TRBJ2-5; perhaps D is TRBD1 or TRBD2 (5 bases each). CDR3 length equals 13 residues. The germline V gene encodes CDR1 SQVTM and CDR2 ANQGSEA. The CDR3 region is CSVTGTLKETRYF. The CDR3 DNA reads TGCAGCGTTACCGGGACCTTGAAAGAGACCCGGTACTTC.

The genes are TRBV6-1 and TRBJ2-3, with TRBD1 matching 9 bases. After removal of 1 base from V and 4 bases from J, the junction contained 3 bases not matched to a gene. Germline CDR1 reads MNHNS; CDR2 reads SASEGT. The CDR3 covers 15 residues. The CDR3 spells CASSEVGTGPDTQYF. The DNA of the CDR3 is TGTGCCAGCAGTGAAGTAGGGACAGGGCCAGATACGCAGTATTTT.

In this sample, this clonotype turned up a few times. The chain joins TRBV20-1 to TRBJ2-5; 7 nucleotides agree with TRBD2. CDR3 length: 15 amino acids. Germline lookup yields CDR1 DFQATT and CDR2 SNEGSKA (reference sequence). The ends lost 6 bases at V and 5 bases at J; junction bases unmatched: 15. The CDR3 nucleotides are TGCAGTGCCCGCAGTAGACTAGCCCTGTGGGAGACCCAGTACTTC. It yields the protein CSARSRLALWETQYF.

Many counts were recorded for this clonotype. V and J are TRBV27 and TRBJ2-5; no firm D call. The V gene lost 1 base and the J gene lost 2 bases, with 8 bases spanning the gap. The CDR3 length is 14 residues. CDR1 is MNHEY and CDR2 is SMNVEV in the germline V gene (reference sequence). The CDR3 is CASSLLGIQETQYF. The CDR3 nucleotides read TGTGCCAGCAGTTTATTGGGGATACAAGAGACCCAGTACTTC.

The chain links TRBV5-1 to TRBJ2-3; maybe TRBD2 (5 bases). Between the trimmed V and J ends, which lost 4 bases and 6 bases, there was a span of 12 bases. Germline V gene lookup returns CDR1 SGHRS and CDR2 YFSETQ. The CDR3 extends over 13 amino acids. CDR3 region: CASSAGERDTQYF. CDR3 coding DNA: TGCGCCAGCAGCGCTGGTGAGCGGGATACGCAGTATTTT.

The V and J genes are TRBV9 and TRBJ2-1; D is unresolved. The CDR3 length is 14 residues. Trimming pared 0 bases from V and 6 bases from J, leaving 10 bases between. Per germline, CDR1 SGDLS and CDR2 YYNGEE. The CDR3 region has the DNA TGTGCCAGCAGCGTAGAGGGTGACGGCAATGAGCAGTTCTTC. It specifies CASSVEGDGNEQFF.

The chain's CDR3 is CASSPDGRGGQETQYF. The CDR3 coding sequence is TGTGCCAGCAGTCCCGACGGGCGGGGGGGCCAAGAGACCCAGTACTTC. The V call is TRBV7-6, the J call TRBJ2-5; 9 bases are a match to TRBD2. The V gene end was trimmed by 6 bases and the J gene end by 1 base; junction bases not matched to a gene: 9. The CDR3 is 16 residues long. The germline V gene encodes CDR1 SGHVS and CDR2 FNYEAQ.

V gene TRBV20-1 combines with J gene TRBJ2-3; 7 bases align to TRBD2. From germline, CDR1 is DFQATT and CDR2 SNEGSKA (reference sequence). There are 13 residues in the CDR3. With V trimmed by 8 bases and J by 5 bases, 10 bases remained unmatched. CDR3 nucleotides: TGCAGTCGCTCCCCGGGAGGAATAGATACGCAGTATTTT. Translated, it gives CSRSPGGIDTQYF.

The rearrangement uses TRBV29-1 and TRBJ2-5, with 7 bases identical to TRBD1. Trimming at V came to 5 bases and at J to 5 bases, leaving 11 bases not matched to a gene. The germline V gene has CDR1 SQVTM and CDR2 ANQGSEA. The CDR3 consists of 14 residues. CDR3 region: CSVHRGRGQETQYF. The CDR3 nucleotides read TGCAGCGTTCACAGGGGCCGGGGACAGGAGACCCAGTACTTC.

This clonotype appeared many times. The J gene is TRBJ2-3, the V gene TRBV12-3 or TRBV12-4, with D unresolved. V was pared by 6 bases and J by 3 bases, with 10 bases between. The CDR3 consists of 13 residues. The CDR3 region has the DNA TGTGCCAGCAGACAGACACATACAGATACGCAGTATTTT. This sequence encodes CASRQTHTDTQYF.

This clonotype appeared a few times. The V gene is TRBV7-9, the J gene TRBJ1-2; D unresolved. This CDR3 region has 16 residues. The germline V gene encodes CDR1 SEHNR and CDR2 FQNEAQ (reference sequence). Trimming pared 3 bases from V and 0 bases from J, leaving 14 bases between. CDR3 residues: CASSFGSVKANYGYTF. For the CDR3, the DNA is TGTGCCAGCAGCTTTGGCAGCGTTAAAGCTAACTATGGCTACACCTTC.

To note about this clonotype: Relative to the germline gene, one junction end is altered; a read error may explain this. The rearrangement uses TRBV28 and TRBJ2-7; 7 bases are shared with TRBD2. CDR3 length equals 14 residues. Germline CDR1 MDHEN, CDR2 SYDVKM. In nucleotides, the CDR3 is TGTGTCAGCACCCAGACGGGGGAGGGATACGAGCAGTACTTC. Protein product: CVSTQTGEGYEQYF.

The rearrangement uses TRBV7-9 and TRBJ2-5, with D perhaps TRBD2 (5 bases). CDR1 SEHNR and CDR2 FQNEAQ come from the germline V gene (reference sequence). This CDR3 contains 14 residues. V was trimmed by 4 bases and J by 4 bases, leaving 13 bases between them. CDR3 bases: TGTGCCAGCAGCTCACTAGGTCTTCTAGAGACCCAGTACTTC. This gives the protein CASSSLGLLETQYF.

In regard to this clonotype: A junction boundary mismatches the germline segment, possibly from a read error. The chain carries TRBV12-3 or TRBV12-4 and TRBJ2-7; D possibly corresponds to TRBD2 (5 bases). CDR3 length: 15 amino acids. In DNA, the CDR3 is TGTGCCAACAGTTTCCCCGGGGTGAGGAGCTACGAGCAGTACTTC. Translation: CANSFPGVRSYEQYF.

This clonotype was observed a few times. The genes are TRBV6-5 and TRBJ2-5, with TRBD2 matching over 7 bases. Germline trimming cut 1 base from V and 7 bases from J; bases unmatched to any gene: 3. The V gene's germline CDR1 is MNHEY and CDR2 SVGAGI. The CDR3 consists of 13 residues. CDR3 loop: CASSYFPGGTQYF. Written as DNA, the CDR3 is TGTGCCAGCAGTTACTTCCCGGGGGGGACCCAGTACTTC.